This is a list of T cell receptor beta chains from one sample in a study of shared clonotypes between healthy human individuals. The assay was immunoSEQ multiplex PCR, and TCRdb's table has in-frame clones only and misses some. In the table there are around 2.5 million clones, approximately 94% of which are singletons. Sequencing used naive CD4+ T cells from PBMCs. These receptors were collected from a man between 18 and 35 years old in good health. Some clones in this sample may be carry-over from other donors' samples. Each CDR3 is given with its conserved first and last residue. A D gene is named only where the DNA matches it firmly. Rows may omit the clone size; those that give it use once, few, many or a size class.

NA,TRBV18,NA,TRBJ2-1,15,TGTGCCAGCTCACCTAGATCAGGACTTAAAAATGAGCAGTTCTTC,CASSPRSGLKNEQFF
NA,TRBV28,NA,TRBJ1-1,13,TGTGCCAGCAGTGCGGACAAAAACACTGAAGCTTTCTTT,CASSADKNTEAFF
NA,TRBV28,NA,TRBJ2-5,13,TGTGCCAGCAGTCTAATGGGCGAAGAGACCCAGTACTTC,CASSLMGEETQYF
TRBD2,TRBV10-3,NA,TRBJ2-1,14,TGTGCCATCAGTGGGGCGGGAGGGCCATATGAGCAGTTCTTC,CAISGAGGPYEQFF
NA,TRBV10-3,NA,TRBJ1-2,17,TGTGCCATCAGTCAGACCTCGTTGTCGGCGGGGAACTATGGCTACACCTTC,CAISQTSLSAGNYGYTF
NA,TRBV6-1,NA,TRBJ1-2,15,TGTGCCAGCAGTGAGATAAAACAGCGTAACTATGGCTACACCTTC,CASSEIKQRNYGYTF
NA,TRBV4-1,NA,TRBJ2-2,16,TGCGCCAGCAGCCAAGGGGGCGGGGGCGTAATCGGGGAGCTGTTTTTT,CASSQGGGGVIGELFF
NA,TRBV28,NA,TRBJ2-7,11,TGTGCCAGCAGTTTATTGCACGAGCAGTACTTC,CASSLLHEQYF
NA,TRBV11-3,NA,TRBJ2-2,15,TGTGCCAGCAGCCAAGGGGGGGCTTACACCGGGGAGCTGTTTTTT,CASSQGGAYTGELFF
TRBD1,TRBV28,NA,TRBJ1-1,13,TGTGCCAGCAGTTTTCCGACAGGGGCTGAAGCTTTCTTT,CASSFPTGAEAFF
NA,TRBV28,few,TRBJ1-1,13,TGTGCCAGCAGTTTGCCGGGGGTCGGTGAAGCTTTCTTT,CASSLPGVGEAFF
TRBD2,TRBV27,NA,TRBJ2-7,18,TGTGCCAGCAGCCTCCGGGACTACCCACCGGGAGGTCTGGGCGAGCAGTACTTC,CASSLRDYPPGGLGEQYF
TRBD1,TRBV28,NA,TRBJ2-6,18,TGTGCCAGCAGTTTCCGGACAGGGAAACCAGGGGGGGCCAACGTCCTGACTTTC,CASSFRTGKPGGANVLTF
NA,TRBV11-2,NA,TRBJ2-7,15,TGTGCCAGCAGCTTAGAGGGCCCCGGGCCCTACGAGCAGTACTTC,CASSLEGPGPYEQYF
NA,TRBV19,NA,TRBJ2-1,11,TGTGCCAGTAGTAGTTTCAATGAGCAGTTCTTC,CASSSFNEQFF
NA,TRBV28,NA,TRBJ2-6,16,TGTGCCAGCACCACTGGGGCGATAAGTGGGGCCAACGTCCTGACTTTC,CASTTGAISGANVLTF
NA,TRBV10-3,NA,TRBJ2-5,14,TGTGCCATCAGGGGAGTGGGGTCAGAAGAGACCCAGTACTTC,CAIRGVGSEETQYF
NA,TRBV7-3,NA,TRBJ2-3,17,TGTGCCAGCAGCTCACAGACAGGATCGGGCTACACAGATACGCAGTATTTT,CASSSQTGSGYTDTQYF
NA,TRBV4-3,NA,TRBJ2-1,13,TGCGCCAGCAGCCAAGAGGGGGTGGGTGAGCAGTTCTTC,CASSQEGVGEQFF
NA,TRBV6-5,NA,TRBJ2-3,12,TGTGCCAGCAGTTACAATGGGGATACGCAGTATTTT,CASSYNGDTQYF
NA,TRBV6-1,NA,TRBJ1-1,14,TGTGCCAGGGAAGGACAGACTCAGAACACTGAAGCTTTCTTT,CAREGQTQNTEAFF
NA,TRBV29-1,NA,TRBJ1-2,14,TGCAGCGTTGAAGATCTGACAGGAGCATATGGCTACACCTTC,CSVEDLTGAYGYTF
NA,TRBV4-3,NA,TRBJ2-7,13,TGCGCCAGCAGCCAAGATTTCGGCTACGAGCAGTACTTC,CASSQDFGYEQYF
NA,TRBV4-1,NA,TRBJ1-4,17,TGCGCCAGCAGCCAGACTCGAGTACTTCCAACTAATGAAAAACTGTTTTTT,CASSQTRVLPTNEKLFF
NA,TRBV19,NA,TRBJ2-4,13,TGTGCCAGTAGTATTCGCTACCAAAACATTCAGTACTTC,CASSIRYQNIQYF
TRBD1,TRBV28,NA,TRBJ1-2,12,TGTGCCAGCAGTTTATCCCAAAAGGGACAGCGCTTC,CASSLSQKGQRF
TRBD2,TRBV6-5,once,TRBJ2-7,16,TGTGCCAGCAGTTACTCGGGCGGGAGGCCCGGGTACGAGCAGTACTTC,CASSYSGGRPGYEQYF
TRBD1,TRBV6-1,NA,TRBJ2-7,14,TGTGCCAGCATCCCTCGGGACAGGGGCTACGAGCAGTACTTC,CASIPRDRGYEQYF
TRBD2,TRBV5-1,NA,TRBJ2-7,16,TGCGCCAGCAGCTTAACTAGCGGGGGGAACTCCTACGAGCAGTACTTC,CASSLTSGGNSYEQYF
TRBD2,TRBV28,NA,TRBJ2-7,16,TGTGCCAGCAGATCTGGGACTAGCGGGACGTCCTACGAGCAGTACTTC,CASRSGTSGTSYEQYF
TRBD2,TRBV11-1,NA,TRBJ2-1,14,TGTGCCAGCAGCCCCACTAGCGGTTACAATGAGCAGTTCTTC,CASSPTSGYNEQFF
NA,TRBV6-5,once,TRBJ2-5,15,TGTGCCAGCAGTTACAGGCAGGGTATGAGGGAGACCCAGTACTTC,CASSYRQGMRETQYF
NA,TRBV7-2,NA,TRBJ2-1,15,TGTGCCAGCAGCTTCGGGGGTGCCTCCTACAATGAGCAGTTCTTC,CASSFGGASYNEQFF
NA,TRBV30,NA,TRBJ2-1,12,TGTGCCTGGAGTGTCTCTTTTGGTGAGCAGTTCTTC,CAWSVSFGEQFF
NA,TRBV9,NA,TRBJ2-1,14,TGTGCCAGCAGCGTGGGGCCCAGGAACAATGAGCAGTTCTTC,CASSVGPRNNEQFF
TRBD1,TRBV30,NA,TRBJ2-7,15,TGTGCCTGGGACGACCGGGACAGGGGGTTCCACGAGCAGTACTTC,CAWDDRDRGFHEQYF
NA,TRBV2,NA,TRBJ1-5,15,TGTGCCAGCAGTGAAAGAATGCCGGGTAGCCAGCCCCAGCATTTT,CASSERMPGSQPQHF